This T cell receptor (beta chain) is drawn from a study of Ad26.COV2.S vaccination and SARS-CoV-2 variants. The germline V and J ends were trimmed by 5 bases and 5 bases, with 9 bases remaining between them. The CDR3 spans 12 residues. Germline assignment: CDR1 LNHDA and CDR2 SQIVND (reference sequence). Sequenced by immunoSEQ multiplex PCR; TCRdb stores in-frame clones only, minus some. The sample records about 350,000 clones, around 90% being singletons. This TCR came from a human donor who had recovered from COVID-19. Source: peripheral blood, taken after recovery from COVID-19. V usage is TRBV19 and J usage is TRBJ1-1; D is unclear. This CDR3 is CASSRRGTEAFF. CDR3 nucleotides: TGTGCCAGTAGTCGGCGGGGAACTGAAGCTTTCTTT.